This entry lists 18 T cell receptor beta chains sequenced from one sample in a study of radiation and T cells in renal cell carcinoma (dated by TCRdb to about 2020). Explained via the paper, the time point label denotes: blood 2 weeks post-SBRT. Per the publication, the treatment or condition label means: 15 Gy SBRT to primary tumor, nephrectomy 4 weeks later. The method behind the library was the immunoSEQ multiplex PCR assay. TCRdb limited this immuneACCESS table to in-frame rearrangements with V and J called. A share of clones is missing; checked studies link under half to unresolved V genes, and the rest is unexplained. This sample gives tens of thousands of clones in total; 70% to 90% of them show up just once. Together, the top ten hold approximately 24% of the sample. The sample consisted of blood, taken from a patient whose treatment included radiotherapy and nephrectomy. Source of these receptors: a woman aged 45-65 years with renal cell carcinoma.

This sequence joins TRBV28 and TRBJ2-5; TRBD2 might be the D (6 bases). CDR1 is MDHEN and CDR2 is SYDVKM in the germline V gene. V lost 3 bases to trimming and J lost 9 bases, with 14 bases between them. The length of the CDR3 is 13 residues. CDR3 in amino acids: CASSFPGDFPQYF. The CDR3 DNA is TGTGCCAGCAGTTTCCCCGGGGACTTTCCCCAGTACTTC.

The V and J genes are TRBV7-6 and TRBJ2-5, with TRBD1 matching 7 bases. Germline CDR1 and CDR2: SGHVS and FNYEAQ. V shed 11 bases, J shed 5 bases, and the junction held 11 bases outside the gene matches. The CDR3 length is 13 residues. CDR3 loop: CAASDRVRETQYF. CDR3 DNA: TGTGCCGCCTCAGACAGGGTTCGGGAGACCCAGTACTTC.

This chain uses TRBV7-2 with TRBJ2-7; D is ambiguous. This CDR3 is 13 amino acids long. Germline loops: CDR1 SGHTA, CDR2 FQGNSA. V was pared by 1 base and J by 7 bases, with 11 bases between. The CDR3 DNA reads as TGTGCCAGCAGCTTAGAATTAGAGAGAGAGCAGTACTTC. This translates into CASSLELEREQYF.

The chain joins TRBV7-2 to TRBJ2-7; 9 nucleotides match TRBD1. CDR3 length equals 15 residues. The V segment lost 6 bases and the J segment 4 bases; nucleotides outside the gene matches: 10. Germline V gives CDR1 SGHTA, CDR2 FQGNSA. The CDR3 sequence: CASSRTGTGWYEQYF. The CDR3 bases are TGTGCCAGCAGTCGAACCGGGACAGGGTGGTACGAGCAGTACTTC.

The rearrangement links TRBV5-6 to TRBJ2-7; D is tentatively TRBD1 or TRBD2 (5 bases each). This CDR3 comprises 12 residues. CDR1 SGHDT and CDR2 YYEEEE come from the germline V gene. Trimming stripped 4 bases from V and 8 bases from J, with 13 bases between. CDR3 region: CASSAGTEKQYF. CDR3 in DNA: TGTGCCAGCAGCGCCGGGACGGAGAAGCAGTACTTC. The variable domain in full, completed from reference TRBV5-6 and TRBJ2-7, reads DAGVTQSPTHLIKTRGQQVTLRCSPKSGHDTVSWYQQALGQGPQFIFQYYEEEERQRGNFPDRFSGHQFPNYSSELNVNALLLGDSALYLCASSAGTEKQYFGPGTRLTVT.

This chain uses TRBV6-5 with TRBJ2-5; D may be TRBD1 or TRBD2 (5 bases each). Germline loops: CDR1 MNHEY, CDR2 SVGAGI. The CDR3 totals 14 residues. Trimming removed 7 bases at V and 4 bases at J, with 16 bases between. The CDR3 protein is CASIGARAPETQYF. The CDR3 nucleotides are TGTGCCAGCATTGGGGCGCGGGCCCCAGAGACCCAGTACTTC.

The chain is built from TRBV5-1 and TRBJ2-4, with 7 bases identical to TRBD2. V lost 0 bases, J lost 5 bases, and 11 bases stayed unmatched. Germline CDR1 and CDR2: SGHRS and YFSETQ. CDR3 length equals 17 residues. CDR3 loop: CASSLVVGSSGENIQYF. The CDR3 DNA sequence: TGCGCCAGCAGCTTGGTCGTCGGCTCTAGCGGAGAAAACATTCAGTACTTC. The variable domain in full, with the rest retrieved from reference TRBV5-1 and TRBJ2-4, is KAGVTQTPRYLIKTRGQQVTLSCSPISGHRSVSWYQQTPGQGLQFLFEYFSETQRNKGNFPGRFSGRQFSNSRSEMNVSTLELGDSALYLCASSLVVGSSGENIQYFGAGTRLSVL.

The V and J genes are TRBV18 and TRBJ1-5, with unresolved D. With 0 bases removed from V and 2 bases from J, the gap between germline ends came to 11 bases. There are 16 residues in the CDR3. Germline CDR1 KGHSH, CDR2 LQKENI. The DNA of the CDR3 is TGTGCCAGCTCACCACCTGGAGGCTCTGGCAATCAGCCCCAGCATTTT. Translated, it gives CASSPPGGSGNQPQHF.

This chain links TRBV7-9 with TRBJ2-3; no clear D gene. The CDR3 contains 13 residues. V was shortened by 5 bases and J by 2 bases, with 8 bases between the two germline ends. From germline, CDR1 is SEHNR and CDR2 FQNEAQ (reference sequence). CDR3 loop: CASSPANTDTQYF. The CDR3 DNA follows: TGTGCCAGCAGCCCCGCTAACACAGATACGCAGTATTTT.

This clone was seen a single time. The gene calls are TRBV14 and TRBJ2-5; D uncertain. The CDR3 loop spans 13 amino acids. Germline loops: CDR1 SGHDN, CDR2 FVKESK. With 4 bases removed from V and 3 bases from J, the gap between germline ends came to 9 bases. The CDR3 DNA follows: TGTGCCAGCAGCCTGTACCATAAAGAGACCCAGTACTTC. It is translated as CASSLYHKETQYF.

The chain has TRBV5-1 and TRBJ1-1; 10 bases map to TRBD1. V trimming: 2 bases; J trimming: 6 bases; junction bases outside the gene matches: 4. This CDR3 is 14 amino acids long. Germline assignment: CDR1 SGHRS and CDR2 YFSETQ. As DNA, the CDR3 is TGCGCCAGCAGCTTACCGGGACAGGGGTCTGAAGCTTTCTTT. Its translation: CASSLPGQGSEAFF. The variable domain in full, completed from reference TRBV5-1 and TRBJ1-1, reads KAGVTQTPRYLIKTRGQQVTLSCSPISGHRSVSWYQQTPGQGLQFLFEYFSETQRNKGNFPGRFSGRQFSNSRSEMNVSTLELGDSALYLCASSLPGQGSEAFFGQGTRLTVV.

V is TRBV29-1 and J is TRBJ2-2; 10 bases align to TRBD2. Germline-derived CDR1 and CDR2 are SQVTM and ANQGSEA. Trimming took 4 bases from V and 3 from J; bases not matched to a gene: 5. This CDR3 comprises 15 residues. CDR3: CSVGGTSDHTGELFF. CDR3 in DNA: TGCAGCGTTGGGGGGACTAGCGACCACACCGGGGAGCTGTTTTTT.

This chain joins TRBV4-1 and TRBJ2-7; 7 nucleotides agree with TRBD1. The ends lost 0 bases at V and 2 bases at J; junction bases unmatched: 4. CDR1 MGHRA and CDR2 YSYEKL come from the germline V gene. This CDR3 is built from 15 residues. The CDR3, as DNA: TGCGCCAGCAGCCAAGATACGACAGGGACCTACGAGCAGTACTTC. Translation: CASSQDTTGTYEQYF.

The rearrangement joins TRBV5-4 to TRBJ2-4, with 7 bases that match TRBD2. The CDR3 contains 17 residues. Unmatched junction bases numbered 8, after V lost 1 base and J lost 1 base. Germline V CDR1 and CDR2: SGHNT, YYREEE (reference sequence). The CDR3 coding sequence is TGTGCCAGCAGCTTGAGGAGCGGGACGAGGGCCAAAAACATTCAGTACTTC. Residues: CASSLRSGTRAKNIQYF. Combining the CDR3 with reference TRBV5-4 and TRBJ2-4 gives the whole variable domain ETGVTQSPTHLIKTRGQQVTLRCSSQSGHNTVSWYQQALGQGPQFIFQYYREEENGRGNFPPRFSGLQFPNYSSELNVNALELDDSALYLCASSLRSGTRAKNIQYFGAGTRLSVL.

The chain recombines TRBV7-2 with TRBJ2-7; D ambiguous. In germline, CDR1 is SGHTA, CDR2 FQGNSA. The CDR3 totals 13 residues. V gave up 1 base and J gave up 2 bases, with 6 bases separating them. The CDR3 nucleotides read TGTGCCAGCAGCTTAGTCCAGGCCTACGAGCAGTACTTC. It is translated as CASSLVQAYEQYF. Drawing the rest from reference TRBV7-2 and TRBJ2-7, the complete variable domain is GAGVSQSPSNKVTEKGKDVELRCDPISGHTALYWYRQSLGQGLEFLIYFQGNSAPDKSGLPSDRFSAERTGGSVSTLTIQRTQQEDSAVYLCASSLVQAYEQYFGPGTRLTVT.

This clone was observed a handful of times. The chain couples TRBV6-1 to TRBJ2-7; possibly TRBD2 for D (6 bases). Trimming stripped 7 bases from V and 3 bases from J, with 16 bases between. This CDR3 contains 14 residues. Germline-derived CDR1 and CDR2 are MNHNS and SASEGT. CDR3 loop: CASTGGSYRYEQYF. The DNA of the CDR3 is TGTGCCAGCACCGGGGGTAGCTACCGCTACGAGCAGTACTTC.

The V gene is TRBV21-1, the J gene TRBJ2-4. TRBV21-1 is reported as a pseudogene. The CDR3 loop spans 14 amino acids. CDR3 residues: CASALIMRGDIQYF. The CDR3 DNA reads as TGTGCCAGCGCGTTAATTATGCGTGGGGACATTCAGTACTTC.

Worth noting for this clone: A much larger clone lies a single base off, so this may be a read error. V gene TRBV5-1 combines with J gene TRBJ2-7; D uncertain. This CDR3 is built from 12 residues. Trimming stripped 0 bases from V and 6 bases from J, with 7 bases between. Germline V gives CDR1 SGHRS, CDR2 YFSETQ. Written as DNA, the CDR3 is TGCGCCAGCAGCTTGGGGTGGAGCGAGCAGTACTTC. Translation gives CASSLGWSEQYF.